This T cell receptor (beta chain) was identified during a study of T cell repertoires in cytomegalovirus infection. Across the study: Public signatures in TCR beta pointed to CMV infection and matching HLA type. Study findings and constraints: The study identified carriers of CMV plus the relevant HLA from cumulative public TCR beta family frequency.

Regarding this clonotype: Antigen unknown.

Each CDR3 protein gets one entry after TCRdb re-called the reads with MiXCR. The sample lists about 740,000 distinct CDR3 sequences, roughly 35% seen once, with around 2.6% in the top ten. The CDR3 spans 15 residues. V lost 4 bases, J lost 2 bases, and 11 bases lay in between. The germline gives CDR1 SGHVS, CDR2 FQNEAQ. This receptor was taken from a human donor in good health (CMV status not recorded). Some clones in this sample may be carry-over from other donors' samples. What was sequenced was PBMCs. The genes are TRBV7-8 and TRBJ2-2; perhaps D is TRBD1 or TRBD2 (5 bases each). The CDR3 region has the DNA TGTGCCAGCAGCTCCGGGACGGTAAACACCGGGGAGCTGTTTTTT. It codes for CASSSGTVNTGELFF. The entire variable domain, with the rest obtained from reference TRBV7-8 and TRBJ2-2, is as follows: GAGVSQSPRYKVAKRGQDVALRCDPISGHVSLFWYQQALGQGPEFLTYFQNEAQLDKSGLPSDRFFAERPEGSVSTLKIQRTQQEDSAVYLCASSSGTVNTGELFFGEGSRLTVL.